These 18 T cell receptor beta chains came from one sample sequenced in a study of blood T cells in healthy people across ages. A sample-barcoded 5' primer and a J-beta primer mix were used in a second PCR of roughly 7 to 12 cycles. From the 5' RACE reads, TCRdb called clonotypes with MiXCR, one entry per CDR3 protein. The sample lists approximately 800,000 distinct CDR3 sequences, roughly 26% occurring once. This sample was shared with a second study, whose subject was T cells of mothers and their children.

Sequences were obtained from blood. The receptors come from a boy between 10 and 17 years old in good health.

CDR3 region: CASSLGSSGFLLIEQYF. Here the CDR3 DNA reads TGTGCCAGCAGCTTAGGTTCGTCGGGTTTTCTACTAATCGAGCAGTACTTC. The genes are TRBV11-1 and TRBJ2-5; D is unclear. The J call is doubtful: the DNA matches TRBJ2-7 better. The CDR3 extends over 17 amino acids. CDR1 and CDR2 from the germline V gene are SGHAT and FQDESV (reference sequence).

This clonotype was seen many times. The chain uses TRBV6-5 and TRBJ2-6, with D possibly TRBD2 on 6 matching bases. Trimming cost V 0 bases and J 0 bases, with 6 bases left between them. In germline, CDR1 is MNHEY, CDR2 SVGAGI. This CDR3 spans 16 amino acids. The CDR3 coding sequence is TGTGCCAGCAGTTACTCCGGGGGCTCTGGGGCCAACGTCCTGACTTTC. As protein: CASSYSGGSGANVLTF.

There are a few counts of this clonotype. A much larger clone differs from this one at a single base, so this may be a read error. Given the absence of the conserved phenylalanine or tryptophan at the CDR3 end, a read error is likely. The chain has TRBV10-3 and TRBJ2-5, with D tentatively TRBD1 or TRBD2 (5 bases each). Trimming pared 2 bases from V and 4 bases from J, leaving 14 bases between. Germline CDR1 reads ENHRY; CDR2 reads SYGVKD. The CDR3 spans 15 residues. The CDR3 nucleotides read TGTGCCATCAGTGAGAAGGTGGGGCTAGCAGAGACCCAGTACCTC. As protein: CAISEKVGLAETQYL.

This clonotype was seen only a few times. The CDR3 sequence: CASSYSPRVRTEAFF. The CDR3, as DNA: TGTGCCAGCAGTTACTCACCTCGAGTGAGGACTGAAGCTTTCTTT. The rearrangement links TRBV6-5 to TRBJ1-1; the D is unclear. V was trimmed by 0 bases and J by 5 bases, leaving 13 bases between them. The CDR3 runs to 15 residues. From germline, CDR1 is MNHEY and CDR2 SVGAGI.

This clonotype occurred a few times. V gene TRBV20-1 combines with J gene TRBJ1-5; D unresolved. Trimming took 1 base from V and 0 from J, leaving 7 bases between them. Germline CDR1 and CDR2: DFQATT and SNEGSKA (reference sequence). The CDR3 runs to 14 residues. The CDR3 spells CSARAATSNQPQHF. DNA for the CDR3: TGCAGTGCTAGAGCAGCGACTAGCAATCAGCCCCAGCATTTT.

The J gene is TRBJ1-2, the V gene TRBV5-1; 7 bases align to TRBD1. The CDR3 covers 16 residues. Trimming at V came to 1 base and at J to 2 bases, leaving 8 bases not matched to a gene. Looked up from germline, CDR1 is SGHRS and CDR2 is YFSETQ. DNA of the CDR3: TGCGCCAGCAGCTTGTTAGGGGGCCGCTTCAACTATGGCTACACCTTC. It encodes CASSLLGGRFNYGYTF.

In its sample, this clonotype was seen a few times. The chain couples TRBV3-1 to TRBJ2-1, with 8 bases matching TRBD1. Losses at the gene ends were 4 bases for V and 2 bases for J; bases not matched to a gene: 7. Germline V gene lookup returns CDR1 LGHDT and CDR2 YNNKEL (reference sequence). The CDR3 runs 16 residues. The CDR3 here is CASSPPTGDPYNEQFF. The CDR3 nucleotides are TGTGCCAGCAGCCCTCCGACAGGGGATCCCTACAATGAGCAGTTCTTC.

V is TRBV28 and J is TRBJ2-7; TRBD2 might be the D (5 bases). Trimming removed 6 bases at V and 5 bases at J, with 11 bases between. Germline CDR1 is MDHEN and CDR2 is SYDVKM. This CDR3 is built from 12 residues. The CDR3 sequence: CASRPDWDEQYF. The CDR3 coding sequence is TGTGCCAGCAGGCCGGACTGGGACGAGCAGTACTTC.

The V call is TRBV9, the J call TRBJ2-5, with TRBD2 matching over 9 bases. TRBJ2-1 explains the end of the DNA better; the J call may be wrong. Germline-derived CDR1 and CDR2 are SGDLS and YYNGEE. The CDR3 consists of 17 residues. The CDR3 sequence: CASSVDHGRGGRNEQFF. CDR3 in DNA: TGTGCCAGCAGCGTAGATCATGGGCGGGGGGGCCGTAATGAGCAGTTCTTC.

The CDR3 coding sequence is TGTGCCAGCAGTGACGGACAGGGGGGCTACGAGCAGTACTTC. Protein product: CASSDGQGGYEQYF. The rearrangement links TRBV6-5 to TRBJ2-7, with 10 bases identical to TRBD1. The CDR3 runs to 14 residues. Trimming cost V 5 bases and J 3 bases; bases outside gene matches: 4. Germline assignment: CDR1 MNHEY and CDR2 SVGAGI.

J is TRBJ2-5 and V is TRBV20-1, with TRBD1 as a possible D gene (5 bases). The CDR3 has 11 residues. Germline V gene data show CDR1 as DFQATT and CDR2 as SNEGSKA (reference sequence). V lost 8 bases and J 3 bases, leaving 10 bases between the germline ends. In DNA, the CDR3 is TGCAGTCCCATCAGGGAAGAGACCCAGTACTTC. Translation gives CSPIREETQYF.

Note on this clonotype: One end of the junction fails to match germline, which may point to a read error. This chain uses TRBV7-3 with TRBJ2-3, with 12 bases fitting TRBD1. Germline V gene data show CDR1 as SGHTA and CDR2 as FQGTGA. This CDR3 is built from 18 residues. CDR3 sequence reads: CASSLTLPGQGASDTQYF. The CDR3 DNA reads TGTGCCAGCAGCTTAACCTTACCGGGACAGGGGGCCTCAGATACGCAGTACTTT.

This clonotype was recorded a few times. The chain employs TRBV7-2 and TRBJ1-4; weak D call: TRBD1 (6 bases). The ends were cut back, 5 bases at V and 6 bases at J, with 19 bases in the middle. The CDR3 covers 16 residues. From germline, CDR1 is SGHTA and CDR2 FQGNSA. The DNA for the CDR3 is TGTGCCAGCAGCCCCCCGGGGGGGCTCGGGGATGAAAAACTGTTTTTT. It encodes CASSPPGGLGDEKLFF.

This clonotype was observed a handful of times. V gene TRBV6-5 combines with J gene TRBJ1-2, with 7 bases aligning to TRBD1. From germline, CDR1 is MNHEY and CDR2 SVGAGI. This CDR3 has 13 residues. With V trimmed by 6 bases and J by 7 bases, 8 bases remained unmatched. The DNA for the CDR3 is TGTGCCAGCAGGAAAACAGGGGATGGTGGCTACACCTTC. Translating gives CASRKTGDGGYTF.

A few counts support this clonotype. The chain combines TRBV11-2 with TRBJ2-1; D might be TRBD2 (5 bases). The last part of the DNA fits TRBJ2-5 better; the J call may be wrong. Germline-derived CDR1 and CDR2 are SGHAT and FQNNGV. The length of the CDR3 is 17 residues. The CDR3 spells CASSLNSRVRVVETQYF. As DNA, the CDR3 is TGTGCCAGCAGCTTAAATTCGAGGGTTCGTGTAGTTGAGACCCAGTACTTC.

There are a few counts of this clonotype. The chain is built from TRBV10-3 and TRBJ2-3; 12 nucleotides line up with TRBD2. CDR3 length equals 15 residues. The V segment lost 3 bases and the J segment 6 bases; nucleotides outside the gene matches: 4. Germline lookup yields CDR1 ENHRY and CDR2 SYGVKD. In DNA form, the CDR3 reads TGTGCCATCAGTGACGCAACTAGCGGGGGGGATACGCAGTATTTT. Its protein product is CAISDATSGGDTQYF.

This chain connects TRBV9 to TRBJ2-1; either TRBD1 or TRBD2 may supply D (5 bases each). This CDR3 has 15 amino acids. Germline V CDR1 and CDR2: SGDLS, YYNGEE. V gave up 6 bases and J gave up 8 bases, with 21 bases separating them. The chain's CDR3 is CASTQGRALQDEQFF. The CDR3 bases are TGTGCCAGCACTCAAGGGAGAGCCCTACAGGATGAGCAGTTCTTC. The full variable domain, its missing parts supplied by reference TRBV9 and TRBJ2-1, is DSGVTQTPKHLITATGQRVTLRCSPRSGDLSVYWYQQSLDQGLQFLIQYYNGEERAKGNILERFSAQQFPDLHSELNLSSLELGDSALYFCASTQGRALQDEQFFGPGTRLTVL.

The chain couples TRBV28 to TRBJ1-5; D unresolved. V lost 3 bases and J lost 0, with 6 bases in between. The CDR3 runs 14 residues. CDR1 is MDHEN and CDR2 is SYDVKM in the germline V gene. CDR3: CASSFSVSNQPQHF. CDR3 nucleotides: TGTGCCAGCAGTTTTTCAGTTAGCAATCAGCCCCAGCATTTT.